These 7 T cell receptor beta chains were all obtained from the same sample, sequenced in a study of T cells in Graves' hyperthyroidism and ophthalmopathy. Amplification yielded TCR beta CDR3 regions, with RNA transcripts as the source. The HTBI primer set was used in a first-round RT-PCR of the TCR CDR3. TCRdb redid the calling of the multiplex PCR reads with MiXCR, one entry per CDR3 protein. The data show about 520,000 distinct CDR3 sequences, more than 20% seen once. Specimen: blood. The receptors shown here come from a man between 18 and 35 years old with Graves' hyperthyroidism.

This clonotype was seen more than once but under ten times. V usage is TRBV9 and J usage is TRBJ1-1; D unresolved. The CDR3 sequence is 13 residues long. The germline V gene has CDR1 SGDLS and CDR2 YYNGEE. V dropped 0 bases and J dropped 4 bases, with 7 bases sitting between them. The CDR3 sequence: CASSVVDGTEAFF. Here the CDR3 DNA reads TGTGCCAGCAGCGTAGTGGATGGCACTGAAGCTTTCTTT. The entire variable domain, with the rest obtained from reference TRBV9 and TRBJ1-1, is as follows: DSGVTQTPKHLITATGQRVTLRCSPRSGDLSVYWYQQSLDQGLQFLIQYYNGEERAKGNILERFSAQQFPDLHSELNLSSLELGDSALYFCASSVVDGTEAFFGQGTRLTVV.

There are many counts of this clonotype. The V call is TRBV28, the J call TRBJ1-5, with D tentatively TRBD1 (5 bases). The CDR3 runs 14 residues. Between the trimmed V and J ends, which lost 7 bases and 3 bases, there was a span of 13 bases. CDR1 and CDR2 (germline): MDHEN, SYDVKM. The CDR3: CASTDTSVNQPQHF. The CDR3 bases are TGTGCCAGCACGGACACCAGCGTCAATCAGCCCCAGCATTTT.

Ten or more counts support this clonotype. This chain links TRBV2 with TRBJ1-1; 7 positions agree with TRBD1. The CDR3 consists of 16 residues. Germline CDR1 and CDR2: SNHLY and FYNNEI. After removal of 4 bases from V and 0 bases from J, the junction contained 8 bases not matched to a gene. Here the CDR3 reads CASSVPGTVLNTEAFF. DNA of the CDR3: TGTGCCAGCAGTGTTCCCGGGACAGTATTGAACACTGAAGCTTTCTTT.

This clonotype occurred a few times. The rearrangement links TRBV3-1 to TRBJ1-6, with 9 positions matching TRBD1. The germline V gene has CDR1 LGHDT and CDR2 YNNKEL (reference sequence). Losses at the gene ends were 4 bases for V and 6 bases for J; bases not matched to a gene: 1. The CDR3 sequence is 14 residues long. CDR3 sequence: CASSRQGVNSPLHF. The CDR3 DNA sequence: TGTGCCAGCAGCCGACAGGGGGTTAATTCACCCCTCCACTTT.

The rearrangement joins TRBV12-3 or TRBV12-4 to TRBJ2-7, with TRBD1 identical over 10 bases. The CDR3 covers 15 residues. Trimming removed 6 bases from V and 3 bases from J; junction bases left unmatched: 8. CDR3 coding DNA: TGTGCCAGCAGCAGTTCCGGACAGGGGGACTACGAGCAGTACTTC. This codes for CASSSSGQGDYEQYF.

This clonotype was seen ten or more times. The chain employs TRBV20-1 and TRBJ1-1; 7 bases are shared with TRBD1. Germline V gene lookup returns CDR1 DFQATT and CDR2 SNEGSKA (reference sequence). The CDR3 contains 12 residues. With 6 bases clipped from V and 9 bases from J, the junction kept 10 bases outside the gene matches. The CDR3 protein is CSAPRDSTKAFF. The CDR3 DNA is TGCAGTGCACCCCGGGACAGCACCAAAGCTTTCTTT.

Ten or more counts support this clonotype. The rearrangement uses TRBV29-1 and TRBJ1-2; maybe TRBD1 (5 bases). Germline V gene sequence: CDR1 SQVTM, CDR2 ANQGSEA. The V end lost 3 bases, the J end lost 6 bases, and 8 bases lay between the germline ends. The CDR3 is made up of 11 amino acids. The CDR3 DNA follows: TGCAGCGTTGATTCGGGGGATGGCTACACCTTC. This translates into CSVDSGDGYTF.